This TCR beta chain was sequenced during a study of low-dose radiotherapy and immunotherapy resistance in tumors. Germline CDR1 and CDR2: MDHEN and SYDVKM. Unmatched junction bases numbered 15, after V lost 7 bases and J lost 6 bases. CDR3 length equals 16 residues. Documented time point: before trial treatment. Alpha- and beta-chain coverage of first-strand cDNA came from TRAV- and TRBV-specific primers. A roughly 20-cycle PCR with a constant-region primer and V-primer adapter amplified TCRs. In TCRdb, the reads were re-called with MiXCR into one record per CDR3 protein. The sample lists tens of thousands of distinct CDR3 sequences; roughly a quarter were seen once.

This material consisted of PBMCs, taken before treatment. This sequence was found in a male donor with prostate cancer. The chain links TRBV28 to TRBJ1-1, with 9 bases identical to TRBD1. CDR3 bases: TGTGCCAGCACCGAGGCGGGGACAGGGATCTTGGCTGAAGCTTTCTTT. This gives the protein CASTEAGTGILAEAFF.